The 25 T cell receptor beta chains below come from one sample, sequenced in a study of T-cell memory formation after mild COVID-19. TCRdb reprocessed the 5' RACE reads via MiXCR and lists one record per CDR3 protein. Counted here are about 340,000 distinct CDR3 sequences, 10% to 15% occurring once; the ten biggest clones make up 20% to 25%. The sample comprised PBMCs or a T cell subset sorted from them (not recorded which). The receptor source for this set is a man aged 18 to 35 who had mild COVID-19 (a few samples of this study predate the infection). Cell type and time point are not known.

This rearrangement joins TRBV4-2 to TRBJ2-2; TRBD1 aligns across 10 bases. Unmatched junction bases numbered 7, after V lost 1 base and J lost 8 bases. CDR3 length: 16 amino acids. Germline V gene lookup returns CDR1 LGHNA and CDR2 YNFKEQ. CDR3 residues: CASSQGDRGRSGELFF. For the CDR3, the DNA is TGTGCCAGCAGCCAAGGCGACAGGGGGCGGTCGGGGGAGCTGTTTTTT.

The CDR3 sequence is CASSQVRQGVNTEAFF. CDR3 coding DNA: TGTGCCAGCAGCCAAGTTCGACAGGGGGTGAACACTGAAGCTTTCTTT. The chain recombines TRBV14 with TRBJ1-1; 9 positions agree with TRBD1. The CDR3 is 16 residues long. J lost 0 bases, V lost 1 base, and 3 bases had no gene match. The germline gives CDR1 SGHDN, CDR2 FVKESK.

The chain joins TRBV7-9 to TRBJ1-4; 8 bases are shared with TRBD1. The CDR3 runs 14 residues. Germline assignment: CDR1 SEHNR and CDR2 FQNEAQ (reference sequence). Trimming at V came to 5 bases and at J to 7 bases, leaving 6 bases not matched to a gene. CDR3 sequence (DNA): TGTGCCAGCAGCAACAGGGGGTATGGTGAAAAACTGTTTTTT. As protein: CASSNRGYGEKLFF. The whole variable domain, remainder taken from reference TRBV7-9 and TRBJ1-4, is DTGVSQNPRHKITKRGQNVTFRCDPISEHNRLYWYRQTLGQGPEFLTYFQNEAQLEKSRLLSDRFSAERPKGSFSTLEIQRTEQGDSAMYLCASSNRGYGEKLFFGSGTQLSVL.

This clonotype has only a few counts. V usage is TRBV4-3 and J usage is TRBJ2-3; D gene uncertain. The V end was cut by 3 bases, the J end by 5 bases, with 21 bases between. The CDR3 length is 17 residues. The germline V gene has CDR1 LGHNA and CDR2 YSLEER. CDR3 DNA: TGCGCCAGCAGCCAGGGCGGTCGGTCAAGGCCGGGAGATACGCAGTATTTT. It encodes CASSQGGRSRPGDTQYF.

This chain joins TRBV5-1 and TRBJ2-1, with TRBD2 identical over 11 bases. Trimming at V came to 5 bases and at J to 1 base, leaving 5 bases not matched to a gene. Germline CDR1 is SGHRS and CDR2 is YFSETQ. The CDR3 is 16 amino acids. The CDR3 here is CASRATSGGSYNEQFF. CDR3 DNA: TGCGCCAGCAGGGCCACTAGCGGGGGTTCCTACAATGAGCAGTTCTTC.

This clonotype has more than one count but fewer than ten. The chain carries TRBV4-2 and TRBJ1-2; tentative D call: TRBD1 (6 bases). The germline CDR1 and CDR2 sequences are LGHNA and YNFKEQ. V was shortened by 5 bases and J by 6 bases, with 16 bases between the two germline ends. This CDR3 region has 14 residues. The CDR3 sequence is CASSGQGSGDGYTF. The CDR3 bases are TGTGCCAGCAGCGGGCAGGGGAGTGGAGATGGCTACACCTTC.

V is TRBV4-1 and J is TRBJ2-1, with 9 bases lining up with TRBD1. CDR3 length: 14 residues. Germline V gene sequence: CDR1 MGHRA, CDR2 YSYEKL. Unmatched junction bases numbered 3, after V lost 1 base and J lost 8 bases. The DNA of the CDR3 is TGCGCCAGCAGCCAAGGACAGGGGGTCGATGAGCAGTTCTTC. Translated: CASSQGQGVDEQFF.

This chain links TRBV20-1 with TRBJ1-2; D is uncertain. Deletions cut 3 bases from V and 4 bases from J, with 9 bases between. The CDR3 has 12 residues. Germline CDR1 DFQATT, CDR2 SNEGSKA (reference sequence). CDR3 amino acids: CSASTETYGYTF. The CDR3 bases are TGCAGTGCTAGCACAGAGACCTATGGCTACACCTTC.

This clonotype showed up just a few times. V usage is TRBV10-3 and J usage is TRBJ2-7; the match to TRBD2 covers 10 bases. The CDR3 spans 12 residues. Germline CDR1 reads ENHRY; CDR2 reads SYGVKD. The V and J ends lost 9 bases and 4 bases, in that order; junction bases with no gene match: 3. CDR3 sequence (DNA): TGTGCCATACAGACTAGCGGGTACGAGCAGTACTTC. It translates to CAIQTSGYEQYF.

CDR3 loop: CASSYELPDTQYF. Written as DNA, the CDR3 is TGTGCCAGCAGTTACGAGCTCCCAGATACGCAGTATTTT. V and J are TRBV6-2 or TRBV6-3 and TRBJ2-3; D is unresolved. The CDR3 consists of 13 residues. The V end lost 2 bases, the J end lost 4 bases, and 7 bases lay between the germline ends. Germline V gives CDR1 MNHEY, CDR2 SVGEGT.

The chain joins TRBV10-3 to TRBJ2-7, with D hard to call. There are 14 residues in the CDR3. CDR1 ENHRY and CDR2 SYGVKD come from the germline V gene. V gave up 2 bases and J gave up 4 bases, with 12 bases separating them. The CDR3 here is CAISEPFVKYEQYF. CDR3 in DNA: TGTGCCATCAGTGAGCCGTTCGTGAAATACGAGCAGTACTTC.

The V call is TRBV4-3, the J call TRBJ2-7, with TRBD1 matching over 7 bases. Germline V CDR1 and CDR2: LGHNA, YSLEER. V gave up 1 base and J gave up 1 base; unmatched junction bases: 4. The CDR3 length is 15 residues. This CDR3 reads CASSQADRRSYEQYF. Written as DNA, the CDR3 is TGCGCCAGCAGCCAAGCGGACAGGCGATCCTACGAGCAGTACTTC.

CDR3 region: CASRSRDRGPYEQYF. The DNA for the CDR3 is TGTGCCAGCAGATCCCGGGACAGGGGTCCCTACGAGCAGTACTTC. The rearrangement uses TRBV5-6 and TRBJ2-7; 10 bases agree with TRBD1. The germline V gene encodes CDR1 SGHDT and CDR2 YYEEEE. This CDR3 is 15 amino acids long. J was trimmed by 2 bases and V by 5 bases; bases with no gene match: 7.

This clonotype was counted between two and nine times. The chain has TRBV4-3 and TRBJ2-3; 8 bases agree with TRBD2. After removal of 3 bases from V and 4 bases from J, the junction contained 9 bases not matched to a gene. This CDR3 comprises 16 residues. The germline CDR1 and CDR2 sequences are LGHNA and YSLEER. The CDR3 sequence is CASSHRRSGGPDTQYF. In DNA, the CDR3 is TGCGCCAGCAGCCATCGAAGAAGCGGGGGCCCAGATACGCAGTATTTT.

The chain links TRBV29-1 to TRBJ2-5; D possibly uses TRBD1 or TRBD2 (5 bases each). The CDR3 sequence is 14 residues long. The V end was cut by 0 bases, the J end by 9 bases, with 17 bases between. Germline V gene sequence: CDR1 SQVTM, CDR2 ANQGSEA. CDR3 amino acids: CSVEDHGARVAQYF. The CDR3 DNA reads as TGCAGCGTTGAAGATCACGGGGCGAGAGTGGCCCAGTACTTC.

CDR3 sequence (DNA): TGTGCCAGTAGTATTGGGGGACCGGACACTGAAGCTTTCTTT. This sequence encodes CASSIGGPDTEAFF. The J gene is TRBJ1-1, the V gene TRBV19, with D perhaps TRBD1 (5 bases). The CDR3 consists of 14 residues. Germline V gene sequence: CDR1 LNHDA, CDR2 SQIVND (reference sequence). V was clipped by 3 bases and J by 3 bases, with 11 bases between them.

This clonotype was recorded at least ten times. The chain combines TRBV7-2 with TRBJ2-3; D not resolved. CDR1 and CDR2 from the germline V gene are SGHTA and FQGNSA. The CDR3 contains 12 residues. Trimming left V 3 bases short and J 2 bases short, with 3 bases between. The CDR3 loop is CASSFYTDTQYF. The CDR3 coding sequence is TGTGCCAGCAGCTTTTACACAGATACGCAGTATTTT.

The chain couples TRBV6-1 to TRBJ1-1, with a tentative D call TRBD1 (6 bases). Germline lookup yields CDR1 MNHNS and CDR2 SASEGT. V lost 5 bases and J 11 bases, leaving 18 bases between the germline ends. The CDR3 is made up of 13 amino acids. The CDR3: CASSTNRADSAFF. CDR3 coding DNA: TGTGCCAGCAGTACCAACAGGGCCGATTCCGCTTTCTTT.

This clonotype has just a few counts. The chain combines TRBV29-1 with TRBJ2-7; D assignment may be TRBD1 or TRBD2 (5 bases each). This CDR3 region has 12 residues. Looked up from germline, CDR1 is SQVTM and CDR2 is ANQGSEA. Trimming took off 7 bases at V and 0 bases at J, with 10 bases between the two ends. The CDR3 nucleotides read TGCAGCGGCCGGGACCCCTCCTACGAGCAGTACTTC. It translates to CSGRDPSYEQYF.

This clonotype was picked up a small number of times. The chain couples TRBV20-1 to TRBJ1-1, with D unclear. The CDR3 extends over 13 amino acids. From germline, CDR1 is DFQATT and CDR2 SNEGSKA (reference sequence). V lost 5 bases to trimming and J lost 3 bases, with 13 bases between them. CDR3 nucleotides: TGCAGTGCTGAACTAGCAGGCCACACTGAAGCTTTCTTT. It encodes CSAELAGHTEAFF.

As to this clonotype: A read error may produce the germline difference seen at one junction end. This CDR3 reads CASRGELFF. DNA for the CDR3: TGTGCCAGCAGAGGGGAACTGTTTTTT. The chain combines TRBV11-2 with TRBJ2-2; tentative D call: TRBD1 (5 bases). In germline, CDR1 is SGHAT, CDR2 FQNNGV. CDR3 size: 9 residues. The full variable domain, rest sourced from reference TRBV11-2 and TRBJ2-2, is EAGVAQSPRYKIIEKRQSVAFWCNPISGHATLYWYQQILGQGPKLLIQFQNNGVVDDSQLPKDRFSAERLKGVDSTLKIQPAKLEDSAVYLCASRGELFFGEGSRLTVL.

This rearrangement joins TRBV3-2 to TRBJ2-2; TRBD1, the D gene given by the table, was not confirmed from the DNA. TRBV3-2 counts as a pseudogene. CDR3 length: 18 amino acids. The CDR3 here is CASSRTLDRNANTGELFF. CDR3 nucleotides: TGTGCCAGCAGCCGAACACTCGACAGGAACGCGAACACCGGGGAGCTGTTTTTT.

The rearrangement uses TRBV12-3 or TRBV12-4 and TRBJ1-2, with 8 bases that match TRBD1. The CDR3 consists of 13 residues. V lost 4 bases and J lost 7; bases outside the gene matches: 5. CDR3 in DNA: TGTGCCAGCAGTTGGACAGGGTCTCGTGGCTACACCTTC. It codes for CASSWTGSRGYTF.

The chain links TRBV20-1 to TRBJ2-5; D uncertain. The germline V gene encodes CDR1 DFQATT and CDR2 SNEGSKA (reference sequence). V dropped 3 bases and J dropped 5 bases, with 16 bases sitting between them. This CDR3 contains 14 residues. DNA of the CDR3: TGCAGTGCTAGTTTCCCGGGTGGTTATGAGACCCAGTACTTC. Translation: CSASFPGGYETQYF.

This clonotype has only a few counts. V usage is TRBV6-2 or TRBV6-3 and J usage is TRBJ2-7, with 7 bases that match TRBD1. Trimming cost V 6 bases and J 3 bases; bases outside gene matches: 8. The CDR3 consists of 14 residues. The germline V gene encodes CDR1 MNHEY and CDR2 SVGEGT. CDR3 loop: CASSVPGGIYEQYF. CDR3 nucleotide sequence: TGTGCCAGCAGCGTCCCAGGGGGTATCTACGAGCAGTACTTC.